Listed here are 10 T cell receptor beta chains from one sample, sequenced in a study of shared clonotypes between healthy human individuals (dated by TCRdb to about 2020). Library preparation was by the immunoSEQ multiplex PCR assay. What TCRdb holds here is the immuneACCESS table cut down to in-frame rearrangements. Part of the clones is not present; checked against another copy, under half of the missing clones reflect an unresolved V gene, and the others are unexplained. Here the sample has about a million clones; around 80% occur a single time. 1.5% of the sample belongs to the ten largest clones. Source material: memory CD4+ T cells sorted from blood. Reading the label with the study, this specimen's cell subset or site is: CD45RA-negative fraction. The receptors come from a man younger than 35 in good health.

V and J are TRBV9 and TRBJ2-7; 14 nucleotides match TRBD2. Germline CDR1 is SGDLS and CDR2 is YYNGEE. The CDR3 is 15 amino acids. J lost 5 bases, V lost 3 bases, and 4 bases had no gene match. The CDR3 reads CASSAGLAGVNEQYF. DNA of the CDR3: TGTGCCAGCAGCGCGGGACTAGCGGGAGTCAACGAGCAGTACTTC.

The chain links TRBV19 to TRBJ1-2, with 9 bases that match TRBD1. From germline, CDR1 is LNHDA and CDR2 SQIVND (reference sequence). V lost 9 bases and J lost 5; bases outside the gene matches: 7. The CDR3 consists of 13 residues. The CDR3 reads CASTAGTGYGYTF. The CDR3 DNA sequence: TGTGCCAGCACAGCCGGGACAGGGTATGGCTACACCTTC.

This chain joins TRBV2 and TRBJ1-6; 9 bases are a match to TRBD1. This CDR3 is built from 14 residues. Germline CDR1 reads SNHLY; CDR2 reads FYNNEI. After removal of 6 bases from V and 5 bases from J, the junction contained 2 bases not matched to a gene. The CDR3 loop reads CASRGQGDNSPLHF. The CDR3 DNA sequence: TGTGCCAGCAGGGGACAGGGTGATAATTCACCCCTCCACTTT.

The chain is built from TRBV5-4 and TRBJ1-1; 9 bases are shared with TRBD1. CDR3 size: 15 residues. From germline, CDR1 is SGHNT and CDR2 YYREEE (reference sequence). V shed 4 bases and J 0 bases; nucleotides not matched to a gene: 4. CDR3 in DNA: TGTGCCAGCAGCAAGGACAGGGGAATGAACACTGAAGCTTTCTTT. Its protein is CASSKDRGMNTEAFF. Full variable domain (rest looked up from reference TRBV5-4 and TRBJ1-1): ETGVTQSPTHLIKTRGQQVTLRCSSQSGHNTVSWYQQALGQGPQFIFQYYREEENGRGNFPPRFSGLQFPNYSSELNVNALELDDSALYLCASSKDRGMNTEAFFGQGTRLTVV.

This chain uses TRBV29-1 with TRBJ1-2, with unresolved D. V was trimmed by 7 bases and J by 5 bases, leaving 17 bases between them. This CDR3 comprises 13 residues. Per germline, CDR1 SQVTM and CDR2 ANQGSEA. The CDR3 spells CSATTYTDYGYTF. CDR3 DNA: TGCAGCGCCACAACTTACACGGATTATGGCTACACCTTC.

This clone was observed once. This chain connects TRBV19 to TRBJ1-4; D is possibly TRBD1 (6 bases). V gave up 6 bases and J gave up 8 bases, with 22 bases separating them. The CDR3 extends over 16 amino acids. The germline V gene encodes CDR1 LNHDA and CDR2 SQIVND (reference sequence). CDR3 sequence: CASSTGQSSSREKLFF. The CDR3 coding sequence is TGTGCCAGTAGCACTGGACAGTCCTCTAGTAGAGAAAAACTGTTTTTT.

The CDR3: CASSQPGVRFSHEQYF. For the CDR3, the DNA is TGTGCCAGCAGTCAACCCGGGGTCAGGTTTTCCCACGAGCAGTACTTC. V gene TRBV25-1 combines with J gene TRBJ2-7; weak D call: TRBD2 (5 bases). Per the germline V gene, CDR1 is MGHDK and CDR2 is SYGVNS. The CDR3 consists of 16 residues. V was shortened by 5 bases and J by 5 bases, with 22 bases between the two germline ends.

The table lists this clone with many counts. The same CDR3 also results from other DNA sequences found in this sample. V gene TRBV2 combines with J gene TRBJ2-2; D is undetermined. The CDR3 loop spans 12 amino acids. V was pared by 4 bases and J by 3 bases, with 3 bases between. Germline values: CDR1 SNHLY, CDR2 FYNNEI. The CDR3 region is CASSGDTGELFF. The CDR3 DNA reads as TGTGCCAGCAGTGGCGACACCGGGGAGCTGTTTTTT.

Turning to this clone: Other DNA sequences in this sample translate to the same CDR3. The chain links TRBV6-1 to TRBJ1-6; D is uncertain. V was clipped by 1 base and J by 7 bases, with 8 bases between them. CDR3 length: 14 amino acids. Per germline, CDR1 MNHNS and CDR2 SASEGT. CDR3 amino acids: CASSEVGGNSPLHF. CDR3 bases: TGTGCCAGCAGTGAAGTGGGAGGGAATTCACCCCTCCACTTT.

A remark on this clone: This could be a read error, since a much larger clone is one nucleotide away. The V gene is TRBV30, the J gene TRBJ1-5; no definite D call. This CDR3 is built from 13 residues. V was shortened by 5 bases and J by 4 bases, with 12 bases between the two germline ends. CDR1 and CDR2 (germline): GTSNPN, SVGIG (reference sequence). Here the CDR3 DNA reads TGTGCCTGGGGTACGGGGTTGAATCAGCCCCAGCATTTT. It encodes CAWGTGLNQPQHF.